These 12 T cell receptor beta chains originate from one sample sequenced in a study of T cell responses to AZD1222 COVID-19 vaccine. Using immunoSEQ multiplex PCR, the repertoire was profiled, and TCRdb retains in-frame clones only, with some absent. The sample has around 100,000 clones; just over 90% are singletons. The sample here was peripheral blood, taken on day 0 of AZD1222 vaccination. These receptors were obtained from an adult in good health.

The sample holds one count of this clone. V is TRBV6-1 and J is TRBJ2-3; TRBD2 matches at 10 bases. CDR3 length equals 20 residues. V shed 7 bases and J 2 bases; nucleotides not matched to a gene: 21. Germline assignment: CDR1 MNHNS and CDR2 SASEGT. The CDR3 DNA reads TGTGCCAGCATTGAGCTTCGTTGGGCACTTAGCGGGGGGTTCACAGATACGCAGTATTTT. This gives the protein CASIELRWALSGGFTDTQYF.

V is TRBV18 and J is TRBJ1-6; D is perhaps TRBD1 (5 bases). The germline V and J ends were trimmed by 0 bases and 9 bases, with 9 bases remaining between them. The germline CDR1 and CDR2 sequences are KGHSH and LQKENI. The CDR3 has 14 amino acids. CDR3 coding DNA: TGTGCCAGCTCACCACCAGGGAGGGGTTCACCCCTCCACTTT. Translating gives CASSPPGRGSPLHF.

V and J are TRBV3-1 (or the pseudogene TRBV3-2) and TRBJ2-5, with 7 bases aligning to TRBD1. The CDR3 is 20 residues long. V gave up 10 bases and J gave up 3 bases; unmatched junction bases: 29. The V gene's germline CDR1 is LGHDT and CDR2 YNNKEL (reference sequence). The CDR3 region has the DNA TGTGCCACCACCCGATCTCGACAGGGCCTCCGAAGATACGAGAAAGAGACCCAGTACTTC. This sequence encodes CATTRSRQGLRRYEKETQYF.

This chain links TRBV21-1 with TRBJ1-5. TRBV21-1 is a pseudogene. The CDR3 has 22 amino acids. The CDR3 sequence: CASSRYPPGSGTRSYSNQPQHF. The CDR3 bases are TGTGCCAGCAGCAGATATCCCCCGGGGAGCGGAACCCGCTCGTATAGCAATCAGCCCCAGCATTTT.

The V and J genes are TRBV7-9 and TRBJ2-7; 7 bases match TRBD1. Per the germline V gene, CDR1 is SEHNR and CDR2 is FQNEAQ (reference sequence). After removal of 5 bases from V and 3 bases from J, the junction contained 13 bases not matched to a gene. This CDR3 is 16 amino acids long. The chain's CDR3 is CASSQGDRAPIYEQYF. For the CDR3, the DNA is TGTGCCAGCAGCCAGGGGGACAGAGCCCCGATCTACGAGCAGTACTTC.

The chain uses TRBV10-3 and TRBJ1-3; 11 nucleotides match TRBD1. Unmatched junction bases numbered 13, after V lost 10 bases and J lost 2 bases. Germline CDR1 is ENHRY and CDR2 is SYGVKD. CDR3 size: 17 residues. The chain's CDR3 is CATDASGQGVTGNTIYF. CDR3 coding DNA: TGTGCCACTGATGCGTCGGGACAGGGGGTCACTGGAAACACCATATATTTT.

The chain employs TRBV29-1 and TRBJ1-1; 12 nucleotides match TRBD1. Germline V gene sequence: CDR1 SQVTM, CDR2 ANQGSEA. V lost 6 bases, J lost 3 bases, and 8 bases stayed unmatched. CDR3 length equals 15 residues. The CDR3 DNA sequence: TGCAGCGTGATGGGACAGGGGGCTTGGGACACTGAAGCTTTCTTT. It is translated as CSVMGQGAWDTEAFF. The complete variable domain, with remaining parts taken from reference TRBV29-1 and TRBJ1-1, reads SAVISQKPSRDICQRGTSLTIQCQVDSQVTMMFWYRQQPGQSLTLIATANQGSEATYESGFVIDKFPISRPNLTFSTLTVSNMSPEDSSIYLCSVMGQGAWDTEAFFGQGTRLTVV.

The CDR3 coding sequence is TGCGCCAGCAGCCAGTCACTAGTTAATGAGCAGTTCTTC. This sequence encodes CASSQSLVNEQFF. The rearrangement joins TRBV4-1 to TRBJ2-1, with a possible D match to TRBD2 (5 bases). The CDR3 is 13 amino acids. The V gene lost 3 bases and the J gene lost 7 bases, with 10 bases spanning the gap. From germline, CDR1 is MGHRA and CDR2 YSYEKL.

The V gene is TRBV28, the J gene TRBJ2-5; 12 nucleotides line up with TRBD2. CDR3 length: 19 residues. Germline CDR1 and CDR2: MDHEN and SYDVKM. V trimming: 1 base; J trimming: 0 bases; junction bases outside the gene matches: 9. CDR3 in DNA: TGTGCCAGCAGTTTATATGGGGTTGGGACTAGCGGGCACCAAGAGACCCAGTACTTC. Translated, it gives CASSLYGVGTSGHQETQYF.

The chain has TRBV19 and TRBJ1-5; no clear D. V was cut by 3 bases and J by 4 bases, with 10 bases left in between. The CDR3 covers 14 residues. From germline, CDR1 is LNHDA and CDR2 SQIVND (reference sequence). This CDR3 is CASSIEGGNQPQHF. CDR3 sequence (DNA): TGTGCCAGTAGTATCGAGGGCGGAAATCAGCCCCAGCATTTT. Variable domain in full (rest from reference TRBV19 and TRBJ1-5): DGGITQSPKYLFRKEGQNVTLSCEQNLNHDAMYWYRQDPGQGLRLIYYSQIVNDFQKGDIAEGYSVSREKKESFPLTVTSAQKNPTAFYLCASSIEGGNQPQHFGDGTRLSIL.

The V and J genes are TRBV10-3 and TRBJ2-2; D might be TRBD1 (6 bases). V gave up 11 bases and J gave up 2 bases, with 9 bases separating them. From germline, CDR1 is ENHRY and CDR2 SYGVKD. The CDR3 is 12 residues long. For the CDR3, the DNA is TGTGCCTCGGGACAAAACACCGGGGAGCTGTTTTTT. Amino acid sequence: CASGQNTGELFF.

The CDR3 spells CAWSVSTNQPQHF. In DNA form, the CDR3 reads TGTGCCTGGAGTGTCTCCACGAATCAGCCCCAGCATTTT. The chain has TRBV30 and TRBJ1-5, with D unclear. The V gene lost 0 bases and the J gene lost 4 bases, with 7 bases spanning the gap. This CDR3 is built from 13 residues. CDR1 GTSNPN and CDR2 SVGIG come from the germline V gene (reference sequence).